The subject of this entry is one TCR beta chain. The protocol was immunoSEQ multiplex PCR, while the TCRdb copy is restricted to in-frame clones and leaves out a portion. The sample has tens of thousands of clones, approximately 90% seen once; the top ten hold around 1.4%. The data originate from a study of T cell changes during pregnancy in multiple sclerosis. Germline CDR1 is SGHTA and CDR2 is FQGNSA. This CDR3 is 13 amino acids long. The V gene lost 1 base and the J gene lost 4 bases, with 8 bases spanning the gap. The chain employs TRBV7-2 and TRBJ2-7; unclear D gene. This material consisted of peripheral blood, taken before pregnancy. This TCR derives from a female donor with multiple sclerosis, enrolled in a pregnancy study. CDR3 region: CASSLVADYEQYF. In DNA form, the CDR3 reads TGTGCCAGCAGCTTAGTGGCAGATTACGAGCAGTACTTC.